This T cell receptor beta chain was captured by sequencing in a study of T cells after yellow fever vaccination. Findings of the study overall: Abundant clonotypes (contaminants from the bulk population) could be present in FACS-sorted repertoires.

V lost 1 base and J 7 bases, leaving 14 bases between the germline ends. The CDR3 is 15 residues long. Germline V gene data show CDR1 as SGHVS and CDR2 as FNYEAQ. Regarding this clonotype: Its antigen remains unknown.

TCRdb reprocessed the 5' RACE reads via MiXCR and lists one record per CDR3 protein. The sample contains hundreds of thousands of distinct CDR3 sequences, about 12% of which appear only once. This chain links TRBV7-6 with TRBJ1-5; D is perhaps TRBD1 (5 bases). The clonotype comes from a man between 18 and 35 years old who received the YFV17D yellow fever vaccine. The sample here was CD4+ T cells sorted from PBMCs, taken 15 days after the yellow fever booster vaccination. The CDR3 reads CASSLEAGSGQPQHF. The CDR3 nucleotides read TGTGCCAGCAGCTTAGAGGCAGGGAGCGGACAGCCCCAGCATTTT.